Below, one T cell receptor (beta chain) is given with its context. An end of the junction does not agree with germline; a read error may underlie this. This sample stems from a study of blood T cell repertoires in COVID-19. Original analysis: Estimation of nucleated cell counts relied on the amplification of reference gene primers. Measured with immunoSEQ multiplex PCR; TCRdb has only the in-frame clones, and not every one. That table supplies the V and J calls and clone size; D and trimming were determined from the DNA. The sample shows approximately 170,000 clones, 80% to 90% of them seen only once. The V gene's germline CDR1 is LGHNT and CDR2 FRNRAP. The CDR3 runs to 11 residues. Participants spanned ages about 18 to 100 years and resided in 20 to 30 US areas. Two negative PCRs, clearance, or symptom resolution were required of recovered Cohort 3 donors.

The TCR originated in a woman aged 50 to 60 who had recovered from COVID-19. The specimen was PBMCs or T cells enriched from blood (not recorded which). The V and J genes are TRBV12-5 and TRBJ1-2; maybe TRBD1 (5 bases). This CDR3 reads CASGPDKLVAF. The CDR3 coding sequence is TGTGCTAGTGGTCCGGACAAACTGGTCGCCTTC.